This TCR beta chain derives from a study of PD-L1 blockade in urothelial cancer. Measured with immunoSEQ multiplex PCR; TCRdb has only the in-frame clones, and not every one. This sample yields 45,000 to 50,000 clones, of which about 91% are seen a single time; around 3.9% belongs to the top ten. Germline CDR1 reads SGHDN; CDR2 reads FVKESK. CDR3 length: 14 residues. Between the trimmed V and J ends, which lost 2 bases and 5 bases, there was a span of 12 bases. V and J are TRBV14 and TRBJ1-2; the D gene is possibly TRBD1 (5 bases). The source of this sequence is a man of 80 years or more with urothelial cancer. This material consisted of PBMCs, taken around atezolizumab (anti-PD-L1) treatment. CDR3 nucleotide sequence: TGTGCCAGCAGCCAATCGGGACTTCGGTATGGCTACACCTTC. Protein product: CASSQSGLRYGYTF.